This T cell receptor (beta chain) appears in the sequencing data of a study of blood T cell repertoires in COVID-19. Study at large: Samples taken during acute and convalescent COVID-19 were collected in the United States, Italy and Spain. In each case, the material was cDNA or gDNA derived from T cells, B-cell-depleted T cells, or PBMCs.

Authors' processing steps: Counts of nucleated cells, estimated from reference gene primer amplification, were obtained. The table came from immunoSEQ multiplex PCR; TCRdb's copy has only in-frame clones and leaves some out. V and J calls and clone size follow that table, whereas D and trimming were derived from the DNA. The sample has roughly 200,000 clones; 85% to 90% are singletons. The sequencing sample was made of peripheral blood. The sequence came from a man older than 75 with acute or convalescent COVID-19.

The CDR3 is CASSLDRGTSGVGTDTQYF. The CDR3 bases are TGTGCCAGCAGCCTAGACAGGGGAACTAGCGGGGTTGGCACAGATACGCAGTATTTT. The J gene is TRBJ2-3, the V gene TRBV13, with 10 bases fitting TRBD2. CDR3 size: 19 residues. CDR1 PRHDT and CDR2 FYEKMQ come from the germline V gene (reference sequence). With V trimmed by 5 bases and J by 1 base, 15 bases remained unmatched. The full variable domain, rest sourced from reference TRBV13 and TRBJ2-3, is AAGVIQSPRHLIKEKRETATLKCYPIPRHDTVYWYQQGPGQDPQFLISFYEKMQSDKGSIPDRFSAQQFSDYHSELNMSSLELGDSALYFCASSLDRGTSGVGTDTQYFGPGTRLTVL.